These 10 T cell receptor beta chains originate from one sample sequenced in a study of blood T cell repertoires in COVID-19. Profiled with immunoSEQ multiplex PCR; TCRdb holds only in-frame clones, not every one. The data hold around 140,000 clones, with around 80% observed a single time. Sequencing was done on a sample of PBMCs or T cells enriched from blood (not recorded which). These receptors originate from a man aged 35 to 55 with acute COVID-19.

The chain recombines TRBV11-2 with TRBJ2-4; 8 positions match TRBD2. The V gene's germline CDR1 is SGHAT and CDR2 FQNNGV. The CDR3 is 15 residues long. With V trimmed by 1 base and J by 6 bases, 5 bases remained unmatched. This CDR3 is CASSLGGGPGNIQYF. In DNA form, the CDR3 reads TGTGCCAGCAGCTTAGGCGGGGGGCCCGGAAACATTCAGTACTTC.

The chain joins TRBV3-1 (or the pseudogene TRBV3-2) to TRBJ1-3, with D unclear. The CDR3 totals 15 residues. Germline V gene lookup returns CDR1 LGHDT and CDR2 YNNKEL (reference sequence). Trimming left V 0 bases short and J 1 base short, with 7 bases between. The CDR3 nucleotides read TGTGCCAGCAGCCAAGAAACCGGGTCTGGAAACACCATATATTTT. Encoded protein: CASSQETGSGNTIYF.

The gene calls are TRBV24-1 and TRBJ2-2; D is uncertain. Trimming cost V 5 bases and J 0 bases, with 6 bases left between them. The germline V gene encodes CDR1 KGHDR and CDR2 SFDVKD. This CDR3 has 14 residues. The CDR3 DNA reads as TGTGCCACCAGTGCTACGACGAACACCGGGGAGCTGTTTTTT. Encoded protein: CATSATTNTGELFF.

The CDR3 DNA sequence: TGTGCCAGCAGCGCCCCCGGGACAGGGGTGACAGATACGCAGTATTTT. This sequence encodes CASSAPGTGVTDTQYF. This sequence joins TRBV7-9 and TRBJ2-3, with TRBD1 identical over 10 bases. The V segment lost 5 bases and the J segment 3 bases; nucleotides outside the gene matches: 8. The CDR3 covers 16 residues. The germline gives CDR1 SEHNR, CDR2 FQNEAQ (reference sequence).

The V and J genes are TRBV5-8 and TRBJ2-3, with 10 bases lining up with TRBD2. V shed 4 bases and J 3 bases; nucleotides not matched to a gene: 5. The length of the CDR3 is 15 residues. Per the germline V gene, CDR1 is SGHTS and CDR2 is YDEGEE. The chain's CDR3 is CASSLAGDSTDTQYF. The CDR3 DNA follows: TGTGCCAGCAGCCTAGCGGGAGATTCTACAGATACGCAGTATTTT.

V usage is TRBV11-2 and J usage is TRBJ1-4, with unresolved D. Germline lookup yields CDR1 SGHAT and CDR2 FQNNGV. CDR3 length equals 12 residues. V was clipped by 0 bases and J by 11 bases, with 7 bases between them. This CDR3 reads CASSLDRWKLFF. The CDR3 DNA is TGTGCCAGCAGCTTAGATCGGTGGAAACTGTTTTTT.

The chain recombines TRBV4-2 with TRBJ2-6, with TRBD1 identical over 9 bases. Per germline, CDR1 LGHNA and CDR2 YNFKEQ. J gave up 0 bases and V 0 bases, and 6 bases lay outside the gene matches. The CDR3 totals 19 residues. The CDR3 sequence is CASSQDRTGVLSGANVLTF. For the CDR3, the DNA is TGTGCCAGCAGCCAAGACCGGACAGGGGTCCTCTCTGGGGCCAACGTCCTGACTTTC.

This clone occurred a few times. The V call is TRBV28, the J call TRBJ1-2; maybe TRBD1 (6 bases). The V and J ends lost 4 bases and 7 bases respectively, with 10 bases between them. The CDR3 runs to 12 residues. The germline V gene has CDR1 MDHEN and CDR2 SYDVKM. The CDR3 DNA sequence: TGTGCCAGCAGTTACAGGGCATTTGGCTACACCTTC. It codes for CASSYRAFGYTF.

This rearrangement joins TRBV19 to TRBJ1-2; D unclear. V dropped 9 bases and J dropped 1 base, with 9 bases sitting between them. The CDR3 covers 12 residues. Germline V gives CDR1 LNHDA, CDR2 SQIVND (reference sequence). The CDR3 nucleotides read TGTGCCAGCACGCCCAGTAACTATGGCTACACCTTC. Its protein product is CASTPSNYGYTF.

The chain combines TRBV2 with TRBJ2-5; no firm D call. CDR1 and CDR2 from the germline V gene are SNHLY and FYNNEI. Trimming pared 0 bases from V and 5 bases from J, leaving 13 bases between. The CDR3 is 15 amino acids. Written as DNA, the CDR3 is TGTGCCAGCAGTGAAGCGCTTCCTGCCGGGGAGACCCAGTACTTC. The encoded protein is CASSEALPAGETQYF.